The 14 T cell receptor beta chains below come from one sample, sequenced in a study of radiotherapy plus CTLA-4 blockade in lung cancer. TCRdb's copy holds only in-frame clones and misses some; the assay was immunoSEQ multiplex PCR. The sample holds tens of thousands of clones, 65% to 85% seen once. The source material was peripheral blood, sampled from a patient treated with radiotherapy plus ipilimumab. The receptor set was obtained from a human donor with non-small cell lung cancer whose response to radiotherapy plus ipilimumab could not be evaluated.

The chain joins TRBV27 to TRBJ2-2; D gene uncertain. This CDR3 spans 13 amino acids. The germline CDR1 and CDR2 sequences are MNHEY and SMNVEV (reference sequence). V lost 2 bases and J lost 5, with 6 bases in between. The chain's CDR3 is CASSLDRTGELFF. Written as DNA, the CDR3 is TGTGCCAGCAGTTTAGATCGGACCGGGGAGCTGTTTTTT.

The chain carries TRBV18 and TRBJ1-1; TRBD1 is a possible D gene (5 bases). Between the trimmed V and J ends, which lost 1 base and 5 bases, there was a span of 14 bases. Germline CDR1 KGHSH, CDR2 LQKENI. The CDR3 totals 15 residues. This CDR3 reads CASSPRGGLVTEAFF. The CDR3 DNA follows: TGTGCCAGCTCACCACGGGGGGGTTTAGTGACTGAAGCTTTCTTT.

V usage is TRBV7-9 and J usage is TRBJ2-5; 12 bases line up with TRBD2. There are 16 residues in the CDR3. CDR1 is SEHNR, CDR2 FQNEAQ, per germline (reference sequence). J lost 1 base, V lost 5 bases, and 5 bases had no gene match. This CDR3 reads CASSTGLAGSQETQYF. The DNA for the CDR3 is TGTGCCAGCAGCACGGGACTAGCGGGTTCCCAAGAGACCCAGTACTTC.

The chain combines TRBV13 with TRBJ1-2; D unclear. The germline V gene encodes CDR1 PRHDT and CDR2 FYEKMQ (reference sequence). The CDR3 runs 11 residues. V lost 4 bases and J 4 bases, leaving 4 bases between the germline ends. The CDR3 here is CASSSFYGYTF. Here the CDR3 DNA reads TGTGCCAGCAGCTCTTTCTATGGCTACACCTTC.

The chain has TRBV7-8 and TRBJ1-2; D is uncertain. The V end was cut by 0 bases, the J end by 6 bases, with 14 bases between. Germline V gene lookup returns CDR1 SGHVS and CDR2 FQNEAQ. The CDR3 is 15 residues long. The DNA for the CDR3 is TGTGCCAGCAGCTTAGCGGCGGGCGTTTGGAATGGCTACACCTTC. This codes for CASSLAAGVWNGYTF.

This clone was seen a single time. This sequence joins TRBV7-3 and TRBJ2-7, with D perhaps matching TRBD1 (5 bases). There are 13 residues in the CDR3. Germline V gives CDR1 SGHTA, CDR2 FQGTGA. V lost 5 bases and J 3 bases, leaving 11 bases between the germline ends. DNA for the CDR3: TGTGCCAGCAGCCTACGACAGAACTACGAGCAGTACTTC. Translation: CASSLRQNYEQYF.

This clone came up a few times. The germline gene is not matched at one end of the junction; a read error may be the cause. This sequence joins TRBV29-1 and TRBJ2-2; TRBD1 aligns across 7 bases. The CDR3 length is 14 residues. Germline V CDR1 and CDR2: SQVTM, ANQGSEA. The CDR3 sequence: CSVEDRVGTGELFF. DNA of the CDR3: TGCAGCGTAGAAGACAGGGTAGGCACCGGGGAGCTGTTTTTT.

The V and J genes are TRBV7-9 and TRBJ1-6, with a possible D match to TRBD1 (5 bases). This CDR3 is 13 amino acids long. The germline gives CDR1 SEHNR, CDR2 FQNEAQ (reference sequence). V dropped 5 bases and J dropped 8 bases, with 10 bases sitting between them. CDR3 region: CASSPEQDSPLHF. The CDR3 DNA is TGTGCCAGCAGCCCAGAACAGGATTCACCCCTCCACTTT.

This rearrangement joins TRBV29-1 to TRBJ2-2; D call uncertain. Trimming took 4 bases from V and 1 from J, leaving 4 bases between them. Germline-derived CDR1 and CDR2 are SQVTM and ANQGSEA. The CDR3 length is 12 residues. CDR3 in amino acids: CSVGGNTGELFF. The DNA for the CDR3 is TGCAGCGTTGGCGGGAACACCGGGGAGCTGTTTTTT.

The chain recombines TRBV5-4 with TRBJ2-5, with TRBD2 matching over 10 bases. This CDR3 region has 16 residues. Trimming cost V 5 bases and J 2 bases; bases outside gene matches: 9. Germline CDR1 is SGHNT and CDR2 is YYREEE (reference sequence). The CDR3 sequence: CASRPASGSWQETQYF. Written as DNA, the CDR3 is TGTGCCAGCAGGCCAGCTAGCGGGAGTTGGCAAGAGACCCAGTACTTC.

The rearrangement links TRBV15 to TRBJ1-5; D ambiguous. Germline CDR1 and CDR2: LNHNV and YYDKDF (reference sequence). The V end lost 0 bases, the J end lost 4 bases, and 10 bases lay between the germline ends. The CDR3 totals 15 residues. CDR3 residues: CATSRDYRGNQPQHF. CDR3 DNA sequence: TGTGCCACCAGCAGAGATTACCGCGGTAATCAGCCCCAGCATTTT.

The gene calls are TRBV29-1 and TRBJ2-3, with 7 bases aligning to TRBD2. V was clipped by 6 bases and J by 2 bases; unmatched bases: 11. The CDR3 runs to 15 residues. The germline CDR1 and CDR2 sequences are SQVTM and ANQGSEA. As DNA, the CDR3 is TGCAGCGTCACGGAGGAGCGGGGATCCACAGATACGCAGTATTTT. It translates to CSVTEERGSTDTQYF.

The chain has TRBV6-5 and TRBJ1-5; 10 bases agree with TRBD1. Germline CDR1 MNHEY, CDR2 SVGAGI. With 0 bases clipped from V and 2 bases from J, the junction kept 1 base outside the gene matches. The CDR3 totals 16 residues. The CDR3 region is CASSYSGTGGNQPQHF. In DNA form, the CDR3 reads TGTGCCAGCAGTTACTCGGGGACAGGGGGCAATCAGCCCCAGCATTTT.

This chain connects TRBV27 to TRBJ1-6; 9 bases agree with TRBD1. Germline lookup yields CDR1 MNHEY and CDR2 SMNVEV (reference sequence). CDR3 length equals 15 residues. V shed 5 bases and J 8 bases; nucleotides not matched to a gene: 7. Here the CDR3 DNA reads TGTGCCAGCAGTCCGATACAGGGGGCGGATTCACCCCTCCACTTT. Protein: CASSPIQGADSPLHF.